These 28 T cell receptor beta chains came from one sample sequenced in a study of PD-1 blockade in classical Hodgkin lymphoma. Time point specified: cycle 4 day 1 (C4D1), after less than 7 weeks of nivolumab. Every single patient, without exception, relapsed after autologous stem cell transplantation, and brentuximab vedotin exposure varied. Investigators isolated CD4+ T cells from thawed PBMCs through magnetic negative selection. The protocol was immunoSEQ multiplex PCR, while the TCRdb copy is restricted to in-frame clones and leaves out a portion. The table lists 15,000 to 20,000 clones, 70% to 90% of them singletons. The starting material was CD4+ T cells from blood, obtained before the fourth cycle of nivolumab. These receptors were obtained from a human donor with classical Hodgkin lymphoma.

The chain carries TRBV7-2 and TRBJ2-5, with D perhaps assigned TRBD1 or TRBD2 (7 bases each). V was trimmed by 5 bases and J by 4 bases, leaving 17 bases between them. CDR1 and CDR2 from the germline V gene are SGHTA and FQGNSA. This CDR3 region has 15 residues. The chain's CDR3 is CASSRQGGPRETQYF. In DNA form, the CDR3 reads TGTGCCAGCAGCAGACAGGGAGGGCCTCGAGAGACCCAGTACTTC. The full variable domain, completed using reference TRBV7-2 and TRBJ2-5, is GAGVSQSPSNKVTEKGKDVELRCDPISGHTALYWYRQSLGQGLEFLIYFQGNSAPDKSGLPSDRFSAERTGGSVSTLTIQRTQQEDSAVYLCASSRQGGPRETQYFGPGTRLLVL.

V is TRBV30 and J is TRBJ1-6; D may be TRBD1 (5 bases). Trimming stripped 8 bases from V and 1 base from J, with 15 bases between. This CDR3 region has 15 residues. The V gene's germline CDR1 is GTSNPN and CDR2 SVGIG (reference sequence). The CDR3 loop reads CALRDSMSYNSPLHF. DNA of the CDR3: TGTGCCCTCCGGGACTCCATGTCCTATAATTCACCCCTCCACTTT.

There are a few counts of this clone. The rearrangement uses TRBV11-2 and TRBJ2-4, with 7 bases matching TRBD2. Germline V gene sequence: CDR1 SGHAT, CDR2 FQNNGV. V shed 5 bases and J 0 bases; nucleotides not matched to a gene: 1. CDR3 length: 14 residues. DNA of the CDR3: TGTGCCAGCAGCCGGGAGGTAGCCAAAAACATTCAGTACTTC. Amino acids: CASSREVAKNIQYF.

In its sample, this clone was seen a few times. The germline gene is not matched at one end of the junction; a read error may be the cause. The chain uses TRBV7-7 and TRBJ2-1; TRBD2 matches at 10 bases. CDR1 is SSHAT, CDR2 FNYEAQ, per germline (reference sequence). The length of the CDR3 is 16 residues. CDR3 sequence: CASSMELAGFPNEQFF. The CDR3 bases are TGTGCTAGCAGCATGGAACTAGCGGGATTCCCCAATGAGCAGTTCTTC.

The chain combines TRBV27 with TRBJ1-2; D is possibly TRBD1 (6 bases). This CDR3 is 13 amino acids long. Trimming shortened V by 7 bases and J by 6 bases, and 15 bases separated the two germline ends. The germline gives CDR1 MNHEY, CDR2 SMNVEV (reference sequence). DNA of the CDR3: TGTGCCAGCAAAAGGGGGGGTTGGCATGGCTACACCTTC. It codes for CASKRGGWHGYTF.

This chain joins TRBV19 and TRBJ2-1, with 8 positions matching TRBD2. There are 17 residues in the CDR3. Germline V gene data show CDR1 as LNHDA and CDR2 as SQIVND (reference sequence). Trimming cost V 5 bases and J 0 bases; bases outside gene matches: 9. CDR3: CASSPQWSGSSYNEQFF. Written as DNA, the CDR3 is TGTGCCAGTAGTCCCCAGTGGAGCGGGAGCTCCTACAATGAGCAGTTCTTC.

The gene calls are TRBV11-2 and TRBJ2-1; D is uncertain. This CDR3 comprises 12 residues. CDR1 SGHAT and CDR2 FQNNGV come from the germline V gene. Trimming removed 0 bases at V and 9 bases at J, with 6 bases between. Here the CDR3 reads CASSLDLGEQFF. The CDR3 DNA reads as TGTGCCAGCAGCTTAGATCTTGGTGAGCAGTTCTTC. The full variable domain, with the rest looked up from reference TRBV11-2 and TRBJ2-1, is EAGVAQSPRYKIIEKRQSVAFWCNPISGHATLYWYQQILGQGPKLLIQFQNNGVVDDSQLPKDRFSAERLKGVDSTLKIQPAKLEDSAVYLCASSLDLGEQFFGPGTRLTVL.

The CDR3 sequence: CASSLDFLYYEQYF. In DNA form, the CDR3 reads TGCGCCAGCAGCTTGGACTTTCTCTACTACGAGCAGTACTTC. The chain couples TRBV5-1 to TRBJ2-7; D unclear. Trimming removed 0 bases at V and 3 bases at J, with 10 bases between. There are 14 residues in the CDR3. The germline CDR1 and CDR2 sequences are SGHRS and YFSETQ.

This rearrangement joins TRBV5-1 to TRBJ2-1; 9 bases line up with TRBD2. Germline trimming cut 2 bases from V and 4 bases from J; bases unmatched to any gene: 13. Per germline, CDR1 SGHRS and CDR2 YFSETQ. CDR3 size: 18 residues. The CDR3 protein is CASSFGLAGTRIYNEQFF. The CDR3 DNA reads as TGCGCCAGCAGCTTCGGGCTAGCGGGAACCCGAATTTACAATGAGCAGTTCTTC.

This chain connects TRBV9 to TRBJ2-7; 14 positions match TRBD2. J was trimmed by 3 bases and V by 4 bases; bases with no gene match: 12. The CDR3 is made up of 18 amino acids. Germline-derived CDR1 and CDR2 are SGDLS and YYNGEE. The CDR3: CASSKDPPGTSGSYEQYF. DNA for the CDR3: TGTGCCAGCAGCAAAGACCCTCCCGGGACTAGCGGGAGCTACGAGCAGTACTTC. Together with reference TRBV9 and TRBJ2-7, the CDR3 gives the full variable domain: DSGVTQTPKHLITATGQRVTLRCSPRSGDLSVYWYQQSLDQGLQFLIQYYNGEERAKGNILERFSAQQFPDLHSELNLSSLELGDSALYFCASSKDPPGTSGSYEQYFGPGTRLTVT.

About this clone itself: At one end the junction does not follow the germline gene, possibly because of a read error. The rearrangement uses TRBV10-3 and TRBJ2-3; D not resolved. There are 16 residues in the CDR3. Per the germline V gene, CDR1 is ENHRY and CDR2 is SYGVKD. The CDR3 coding sequence is TGTGCCGTCAGTTTCGAACCCTCAGTGGGCACAGATACGCAGTATTTT. This translates into CAVSFEPSVGTDTQYF.

The V call is TRBV5-4, the J call TRBJ2-4; 10 bases fit TRBD2. Trimming cost V 2 bases and J 2 bases; bases outside gene matches: 1. The germline V gene has CDR1 SGHNT and CDR2 YYREEE (reference sequence). The CDR3 consists of 15 residues. The CDR3 coding sequence is TGTGCCAGCAGCTTAGCGGGAGGGTCCAAAAACATTCAGTACTTC. Amino acids: CASSLAGGSKNIQYF.

V and J are TRBV14 and TRBJ2-7, with D hard to call. Germline CDR1 SGHDN, CDR2 FVKESK. V was shortened by 1 base and J by 7 bases, with 11 bases between the two germline ends. The CDR3 has 13 amino acids. The CDR3 loop reads CASSQGFLLEQYF. The CDR3 region has the DNA TGTGCCAGCAGCCAAGGTTTTCTCCTGGAGCAGTACTTC.

The J gene is TRBJ1-2, the V gene TRBV6-5; 7 bases map to TRBD1. Trimming removed 6 bases from V and 7 bases from J; junction bases left unmatched: 8. Germline V lookup: CDR1 MNHEY, CDR2 SVGAGI. There are 13 residues in the CDR3. CDR3 loop: CASSPGGGAGYTF. CDR3 nucleotide sequence: TGTGCCAGCAGCCCGGGAGGGGGCGCTGGCTACACCTTC.

The rearrangement links TRBV6-1 to TRBJ1-6; weak D call: TRBD1 (6 bases). Trimming took off 5 bases at V and 9 bases at J, with 11 bases between the two ends. There are 13 residues in the CDR3. CDR1 and CDR2 (germline): MNHNS, SASEGT. The CDR3 bases are TGTGCCAGCAGTACTACACAGGGTTCACCCCTCCACTTT. Amino acids: CASSTTQGSPLHF.

The gene calls are TRBV9 and TRBJ1-4, with 12 bases lining up with TRBD1. The CDR3 sequence is 14 residues long. Germline CDR1 is SGDLS and CDR2 is YYNGEE. Trimming removed 2 bases from V and 8 bases from J; junction bases left unmatched: 1. The CDR3 DNA reads as TGTGCCAGCAGCGTCGGGACAGGGGGCGAAAAACTGTTTTTT. It translates to CASSVGTGGEKLFF.

The V call is TRBV15, the J call TRBJ1-3; 8 bases map to TRBD1. The V gene's germline CDR1 is LNHNV and CDR2 YYDKDF (reference sequence). Trimming removed 0 bases from V and 0 bases from J; junction bases left unmatched: 16. This CDR3 is built from 21 residues. CDR3 DNA: TGTGCCACCAGCAGAGATGATAGGGACAGGCGCCGCTTCTCCTCTGGAAACACCATATATTTT. It specifies CATSRDDRDRRRFSSGNTIYF.

This clone was recorded a few times. The V gene is TRBV7-2, the J gene TRBJ1-5, with unresolved D. CDR3 length: 14 residues. Trimming shortened V by 3 bases and J by 7 bases, and 13 bases separated the two germline ends. The V gene's germline CDR1 is SGHTA and CDR2 FQGNSA. The CDR3, as DNA: TGTGCCAGCAGCTTCGGGTTGAGCCCCCAGCCCCAGCATTTT. Protein product: CASSFGLSPQPQHF.

This chain uses TRBV30 with TRBJ2-2; D is ambiguous. Between the trimmed V and J ends, which lost 8 bases and 3 bases, there was a span of 13 bases. Germline assignment: CDR1 GTSNPN and CDR2 SVGIG (reference sequence). The CDR3 spans 13 residues. The CDR3 bases are TGTGCCCACCGACCGGGCCACACCGGGGAGCTGTTTTTT. Translation gives CAHRPGHTGELFF.

This clone was observed a single time. V is TRBV9 and J is TRBJ2-5, with D perhaps TRBD2 (6 bases). V lost 0 bases and J lost 1, with 13 bases in between. Germline V gives CDR1 SGDLS, CDR2 YYNGEE. This CDR3 comprises 16 residues. In nucleotides, the CDR3 is TGTGCCAGCAGCGTAGCGGCGGGAAACCTCCAAGAGACCCAGTACTTC. Translation gives CASSVAAGNLQETQYF. The complete variable domain, with remaining parts taken from reference TRBV9 and TRBJ2-5, reads DSGVTQTPKHLITATGQRVTLRCSPRSGDLSVYWYQQSLDQGLQFLIQYYNGEERAKGNILERFSAQQFPDLHSELNLSSLELGDSALYFCASSVAAGNLQETQYFGPGTRLLVL.

The J gene is TRBJ2-3, the V gene TRBV19; 11 bases fit TRBD2. The germline V gene has CDR1 LNHDA and CDR2 SQIVND (reference sequence). The CDR3 sequence is 16 residues long. With V trimmed by 5 bases and J by 4 bases, 8 bases remained unmatched. CDR3 amino acids: CASSPGLAASADTQYF. Here the CDR3 DNA reads TGTGCCAGTAGTCCGGGACTAGCGGCGAGCGCAGATACGCAGTATTTT.

The rearrangement uses TRBV10-3 and TRBJ2-7; TRBD1 matches 7 bases. Unmatched junction bases numbered 14, after V lost 3 bases and J lost 0 bases. The CDR3 has 18 residues. Germline-derived CDR1 and CDR2 are ENHRY and SYGVKD. The CDR3: CAISDQGDRTRSSYEQYF. In DNA form, the CDR3 reads TGTGCCATCAGTGACCAGGGGGATCGGACCAGGAGCTCCTACGAGCAGTACTTC.

J is TRBJ1-1 and V is TRBV20-1; perhaps TRBD1 as D (6 bases). CDR1 is DFQATT, CDR2 SNEGSKA, per germline (reference sequence). V was pared by 4 bases and J by 11 bases, with 11 bases between. This CDR3 comprises 10 residues. This CDR3 is CSAIGTWAFF. The CDR3 coding sequence is TGCAGTGCTATTGGGACATGGGCTTTCTTT.

This rearrangement joins TRBV5-1 to TRBJ2-3, with no clear D. The CDR3 covers 15 residues. Trimming took 0 bases from V and 3 from J, leaving 11 bases between them. Germline V CDR1 and CDR2: SGHRS, YFSETQ. CDR3 residues: CASSLGYSETDTQYF. The CDR3 DNA is TGCGCCAGCAGCTTGGGGTATTCAGAGACAGATACGCAGTATTTT.

The chain combines TRBV5-1 with TRBJ2-7, with D hard to call. This CDR3 is 13 amino acids long. V shed 0 bases and J shed 5 bases, with 9 bases lying between them. Germline lookup yields CDR1 SGHRS and CDR2 YFSETQ. The DNA for the CDR3 is TGCGCCAGCAGCTTGGATGGGGTCGACGAGCAGTACTTC. Protein sequence: CASSLDGVDEQYF.

The rearrangement links TRBV5-4 to TRBJ2-2; D is unresolved. CDR1 is SGHNT and CDR2 is YYREEE in the germline V gene (reference sequence). V lost 10 bases, J lost 0 bases, and 13 bases lay in between. CDR3 length equals 14 residues. The CDR3 reads CAAGGGANTGELFF. CDR3 bases: TGTGCCGCAGGCGGCGGAGCGAACACCGGGGAGCTGTTTTTT. The whole variable domain, remainder taken from reference TRBV5-4 and TRBJ2-2, is ETGVTQSPTHLIKTRGQQVTLRCSSQSGHNTVSWYQQALGQGPQFIFQYYREEENGRGNFPPRFSGLQFPNYSSELNVNALELDDSALYLCAAGGGANTGELFFGEGSRLTVL.

This chain links TRBV6-5 with TRBJ2-7; 9 bases are shared with TRBD2. The CDR3 is 13 residues long. Germline V gene lookup returns CDR1 MNHEY and CDR2 SVGAGI. V lost 2 bases to trimming and J lost 6 bases; unmatched junction nucleotides: 2. CDR3 DNA sequence: TGTGCCAGCAGTTACGGACTAGCGAGCGAGCAGTACTTC. This encodes CASSYGLASEQYF.

This sequence joins TRBV2 and TRBJ2-7; weak D call: TRBD2 (6 bases). Trimming removed 7 bases at V and 2 bases at J, with 18 bases between. Germline lookup yields CDR1 SNHLY and CDR2 FYNNEI. The CDR3 covers 15 residues. CDR3 bases: TGTGCCAGCACCCTGGGAGGTTCCACTCCCTACGAGCAGTACTTC. As protein: CASTLGGSTPYEQYF.